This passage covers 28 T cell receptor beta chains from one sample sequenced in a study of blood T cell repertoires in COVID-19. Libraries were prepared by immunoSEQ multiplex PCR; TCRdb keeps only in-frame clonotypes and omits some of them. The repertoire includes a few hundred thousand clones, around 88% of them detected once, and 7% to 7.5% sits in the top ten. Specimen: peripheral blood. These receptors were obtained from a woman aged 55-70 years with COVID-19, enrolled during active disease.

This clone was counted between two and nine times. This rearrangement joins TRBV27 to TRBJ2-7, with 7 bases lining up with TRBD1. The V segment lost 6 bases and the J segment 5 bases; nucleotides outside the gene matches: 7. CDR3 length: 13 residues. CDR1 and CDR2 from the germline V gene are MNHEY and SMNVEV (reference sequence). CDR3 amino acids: CASSLDRINEQYF. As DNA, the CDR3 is TGTGCCAGCAGCCTGGACAGGATCAACGAGCAGTACTTC.

DNA of the CDR3: TGTGCCAGCAGTTACTCGAAGACAGGGGGCGCCTACGAGCAGTACTTC. It translates to CASSYSKTGGAYEQYF. The chain uses TRBV6-2 or TRBV6-3 and TRBJ2-7; 10 bases line up with TRBD1. The CDR3 covers 16 residues. In germline, CDR1 is MNHEY, CDR2 SVGEGT. Germline trimming cut 0 bases from V and 2 bases from J; bases unmatched to any gene: 4.

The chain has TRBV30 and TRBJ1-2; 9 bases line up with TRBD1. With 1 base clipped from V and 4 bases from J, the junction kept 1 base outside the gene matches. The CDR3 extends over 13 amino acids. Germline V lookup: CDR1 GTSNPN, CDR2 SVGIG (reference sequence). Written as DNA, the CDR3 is TGTGCCTGGAGTGCGACAGGGGGCTATGGCTACACCTTC. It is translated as CAWSATGGYGYTF.

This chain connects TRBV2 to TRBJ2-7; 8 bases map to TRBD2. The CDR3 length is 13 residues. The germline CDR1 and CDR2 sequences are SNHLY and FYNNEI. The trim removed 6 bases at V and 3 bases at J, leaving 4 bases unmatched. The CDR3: CASSGLANYEQYF. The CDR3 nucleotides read TGTGCCAGCAGCGGACTAGCCAACTACGAGCAGTACTTC.

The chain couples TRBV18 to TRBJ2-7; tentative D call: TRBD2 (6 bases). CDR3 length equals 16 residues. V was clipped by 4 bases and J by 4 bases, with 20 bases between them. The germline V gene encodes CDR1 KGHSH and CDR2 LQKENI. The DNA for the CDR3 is TGTGCCAGCTCACTCAAAGCCGGGACTCGTCTTTACGAGCAGTACTTC. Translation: CASSLKAGTRLYEQYF.

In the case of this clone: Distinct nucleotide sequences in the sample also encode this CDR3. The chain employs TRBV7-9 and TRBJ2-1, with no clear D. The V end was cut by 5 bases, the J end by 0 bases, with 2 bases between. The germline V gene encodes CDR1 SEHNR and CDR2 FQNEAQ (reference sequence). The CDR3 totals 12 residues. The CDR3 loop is CASSRSYNEQFF. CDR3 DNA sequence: TGTGCCAGCAGCCGCTCCTACAATGAGCAGTTCTTC. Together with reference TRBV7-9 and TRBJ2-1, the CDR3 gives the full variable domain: DTGVSQNPRHKITKRGQNVTFRCDPISEHNRLYWYRQTLGQGPEFLTYFQNEAQLEKSRLLSDRFSAERPKGSFSTLEIQRTEQGDSAMYLCASSRSYNEQFFGPGTRLTVL.

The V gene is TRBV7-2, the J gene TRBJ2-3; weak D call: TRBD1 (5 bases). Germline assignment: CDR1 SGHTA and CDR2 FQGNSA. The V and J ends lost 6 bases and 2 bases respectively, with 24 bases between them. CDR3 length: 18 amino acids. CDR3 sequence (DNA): TGTGCCAGCAGTCTCCCGCCGGGTGGGGCTAGGTTCACAGATACGCAGTATTTT. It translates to CASSLPPGGARFTDTQYF.

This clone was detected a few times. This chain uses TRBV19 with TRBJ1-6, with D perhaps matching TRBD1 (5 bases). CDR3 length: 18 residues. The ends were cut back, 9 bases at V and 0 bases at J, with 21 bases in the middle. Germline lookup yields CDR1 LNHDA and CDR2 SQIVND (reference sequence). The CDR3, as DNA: TGTGCCAGCCGCTCAGGGTCGTCTGGAAGCTCCTATAATTCACCCCTCCACTTT. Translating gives CASRSGSSGSSYNSPLHF.

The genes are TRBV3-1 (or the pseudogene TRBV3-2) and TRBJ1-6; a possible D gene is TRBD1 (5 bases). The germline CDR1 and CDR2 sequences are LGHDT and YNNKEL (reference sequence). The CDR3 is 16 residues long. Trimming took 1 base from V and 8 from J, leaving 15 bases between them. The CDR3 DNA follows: TGTGCCAGCAGCCAAGTCAGGGCCGCCGGGCATTCACCCCTCCACTTT. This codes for CASSQVRAAGHSPLHF.

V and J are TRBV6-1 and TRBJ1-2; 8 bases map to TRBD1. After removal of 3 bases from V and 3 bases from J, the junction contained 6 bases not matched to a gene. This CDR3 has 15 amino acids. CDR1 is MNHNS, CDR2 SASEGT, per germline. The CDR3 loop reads CASSDPGQAYYGYTF. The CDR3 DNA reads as TGTGCCAGCAGTGATCCGGGACAGGCCTACTATGGCTACACCTTC.

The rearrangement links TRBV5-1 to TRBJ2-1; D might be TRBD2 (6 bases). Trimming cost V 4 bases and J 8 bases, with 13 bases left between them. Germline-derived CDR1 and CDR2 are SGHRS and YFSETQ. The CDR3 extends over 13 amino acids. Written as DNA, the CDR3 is TGCGCCAGCAGCGTCCTAGAGCGGGATGAGCAGTTCTTC. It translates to CASSVLERDEQFF.

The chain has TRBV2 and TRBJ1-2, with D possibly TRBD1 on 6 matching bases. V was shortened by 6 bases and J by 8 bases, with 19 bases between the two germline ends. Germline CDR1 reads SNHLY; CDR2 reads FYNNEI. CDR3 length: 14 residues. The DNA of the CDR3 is TGTGCCAGCAGCCAGGAGGTGGGGGCAGGGGGCTACACCTTC. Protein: CASSQEVGAGGYTF.

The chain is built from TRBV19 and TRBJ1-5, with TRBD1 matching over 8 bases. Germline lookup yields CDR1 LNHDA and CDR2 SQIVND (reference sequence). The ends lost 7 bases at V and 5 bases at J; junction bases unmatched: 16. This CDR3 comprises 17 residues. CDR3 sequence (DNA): TGTGCCAGTAATCGGGGAGGACAGGGATCCCCGCATCAGCCCCAGCATTTT. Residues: CASNRGGQGSPHQPQHF.

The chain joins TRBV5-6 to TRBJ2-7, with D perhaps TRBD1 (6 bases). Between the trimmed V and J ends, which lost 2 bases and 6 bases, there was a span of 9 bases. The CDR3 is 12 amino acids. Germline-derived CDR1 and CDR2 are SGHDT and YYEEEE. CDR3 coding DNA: TGTGCCAGCAGCTTTGGACAGCCCGAGCAGTACTTC. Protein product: CASSFGQPEQYF.

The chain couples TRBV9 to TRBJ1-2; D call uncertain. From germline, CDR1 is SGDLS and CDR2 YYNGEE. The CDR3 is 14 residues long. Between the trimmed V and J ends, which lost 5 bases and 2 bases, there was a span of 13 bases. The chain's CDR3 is CASRRDSANYGYTF. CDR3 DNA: TGTGCCAGCAGACGGGATTCCGCGAACTATGGCTACACCTTC.

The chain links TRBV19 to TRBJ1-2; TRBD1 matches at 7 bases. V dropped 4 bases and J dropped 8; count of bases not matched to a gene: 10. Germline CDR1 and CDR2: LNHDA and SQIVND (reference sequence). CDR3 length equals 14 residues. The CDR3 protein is CASSTPRQGVGYTF. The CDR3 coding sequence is TGTGCCAGTAGTACCCCCCGACAGGGTGTAGGCTACACCTTC.

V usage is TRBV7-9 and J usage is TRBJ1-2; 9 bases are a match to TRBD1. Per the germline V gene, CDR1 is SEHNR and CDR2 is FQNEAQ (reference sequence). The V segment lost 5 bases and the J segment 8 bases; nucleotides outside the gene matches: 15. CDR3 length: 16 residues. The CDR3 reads CASSRLDTGGARGYTF. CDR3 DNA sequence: TGTGCCAGCAGCCGGCTCGATACAGGGGGCGCGAGGGGCTACACCTTC.

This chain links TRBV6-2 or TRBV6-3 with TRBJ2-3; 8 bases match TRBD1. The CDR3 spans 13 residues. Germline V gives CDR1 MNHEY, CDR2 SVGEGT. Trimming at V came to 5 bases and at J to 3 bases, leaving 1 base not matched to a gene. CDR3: CASSGQGTDTQYF. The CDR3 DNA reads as TGTGCCAGCAGTGGACAGGGAACAGATACGCAGTATTTT.

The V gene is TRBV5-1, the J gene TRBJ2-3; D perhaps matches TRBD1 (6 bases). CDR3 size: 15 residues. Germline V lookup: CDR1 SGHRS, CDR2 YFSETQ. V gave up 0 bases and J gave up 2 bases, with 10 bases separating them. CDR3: CASSLVGALTDTQYF. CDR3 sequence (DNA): TGCGCCAGCAGCTTGGTGGGGGCCCTCACAGATACGCAGTATTTT.

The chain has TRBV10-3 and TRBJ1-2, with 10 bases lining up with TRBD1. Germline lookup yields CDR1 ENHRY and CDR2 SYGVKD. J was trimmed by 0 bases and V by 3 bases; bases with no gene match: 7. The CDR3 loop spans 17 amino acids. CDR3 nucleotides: TGTGCCATCAGTGATGGACAGGGGGTCATAGCTAACTATGGCTACACCTTC. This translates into CAISDGQGVIANYGYTF.

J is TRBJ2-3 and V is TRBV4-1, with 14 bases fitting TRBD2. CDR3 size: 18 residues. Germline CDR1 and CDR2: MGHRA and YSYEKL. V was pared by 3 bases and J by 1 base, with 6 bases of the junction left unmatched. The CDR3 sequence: CASSQAPGLAGGTDTQYF. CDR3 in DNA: TGCGCCAGCAGCCAGGCTCCGGGACTAGCGGGGGGCACAGATACGCAGTATTTT.

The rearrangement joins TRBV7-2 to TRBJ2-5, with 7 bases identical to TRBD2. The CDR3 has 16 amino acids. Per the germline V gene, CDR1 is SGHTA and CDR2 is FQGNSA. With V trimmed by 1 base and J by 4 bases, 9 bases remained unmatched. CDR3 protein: CASSLVRGGAGETQYF. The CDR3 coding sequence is TGTGCCAGCAGCTTAGTTCGGGGAGGGGCCGGAGAGACCCAGTACTTC.

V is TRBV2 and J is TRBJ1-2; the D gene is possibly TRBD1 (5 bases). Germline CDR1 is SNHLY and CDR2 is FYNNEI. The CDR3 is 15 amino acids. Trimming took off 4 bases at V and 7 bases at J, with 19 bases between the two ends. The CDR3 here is CASSGPGGDPFGYTF. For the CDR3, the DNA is TGTGCCAGCAGTGGTCCGGGGGGAGACCCGTTTGGCTACACCTTC.

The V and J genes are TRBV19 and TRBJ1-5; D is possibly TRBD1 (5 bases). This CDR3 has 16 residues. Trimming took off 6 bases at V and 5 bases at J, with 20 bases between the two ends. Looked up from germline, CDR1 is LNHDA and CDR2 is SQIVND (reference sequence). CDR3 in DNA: TGTGCCAGTAGGGTTAGACACATTGAAGGGGATCAGCCCCAGCATTTT. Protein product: CASRVRHIEGDQPQHF.

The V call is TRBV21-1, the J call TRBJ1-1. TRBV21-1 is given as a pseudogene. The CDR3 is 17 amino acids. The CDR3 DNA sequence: TGTGCCAGCAGCAACCGTTGGGCGGACCGGGGGTACACTGAAGCTTTCTTT. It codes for CASSNRWADRGYTEAFF.

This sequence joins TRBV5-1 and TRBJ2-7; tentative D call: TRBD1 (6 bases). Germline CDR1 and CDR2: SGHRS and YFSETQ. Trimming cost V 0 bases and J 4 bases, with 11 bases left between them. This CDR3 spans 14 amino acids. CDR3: CASSLVRGSYEQYF. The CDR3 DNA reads TGCGCCAGCAGCTTGGTCAGGGGCTCTTACGAGCAGTACTTC.

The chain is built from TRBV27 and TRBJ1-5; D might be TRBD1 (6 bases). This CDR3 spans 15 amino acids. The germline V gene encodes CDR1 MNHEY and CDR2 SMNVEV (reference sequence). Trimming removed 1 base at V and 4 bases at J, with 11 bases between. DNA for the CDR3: TGTGCCAGCAGTTTATTCCAGGGGACGAATCAGCCCCAGCATTTT. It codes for CASSLFQGTNQPQHF.

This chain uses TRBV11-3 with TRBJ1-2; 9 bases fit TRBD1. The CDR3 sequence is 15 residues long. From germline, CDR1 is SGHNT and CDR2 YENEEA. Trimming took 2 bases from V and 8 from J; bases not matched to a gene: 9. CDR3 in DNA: TGTGCCAGCAGCTTAAGAGGGGGACAGGGAGCCGGCTACACCTTC. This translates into CASSLRGGQGAGYTF.